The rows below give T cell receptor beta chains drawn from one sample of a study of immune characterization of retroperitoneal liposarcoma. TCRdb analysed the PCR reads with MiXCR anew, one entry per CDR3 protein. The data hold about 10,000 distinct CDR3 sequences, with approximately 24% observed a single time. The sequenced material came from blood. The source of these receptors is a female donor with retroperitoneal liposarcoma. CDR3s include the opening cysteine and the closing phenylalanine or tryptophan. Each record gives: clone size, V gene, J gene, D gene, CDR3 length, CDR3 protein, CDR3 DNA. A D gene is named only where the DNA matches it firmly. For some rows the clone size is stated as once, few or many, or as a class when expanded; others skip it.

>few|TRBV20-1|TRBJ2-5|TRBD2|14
CSARVGGGPQTQYF
TGCAGTGCTAGAGTTGGGGGAGGGCCTCAGACCCAGTACTTC
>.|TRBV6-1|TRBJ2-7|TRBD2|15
CATFESGRGVHEQYF
TGTGCCACCTTCGAATCGGGACGGGGGGTCCACGAGCAGTACTTC
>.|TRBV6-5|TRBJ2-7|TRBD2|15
CASTDDRAGGYEQYF
TGTGCCAGCACCGATGACAGAGCGGGGGGCTACGAGCAGTACTTC
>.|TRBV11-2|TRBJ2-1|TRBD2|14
CASSSSGRHNEQFF
TGTGCCAGCAGCTCTAGCGGCCGTCACAATGAGCAGTTCTTC
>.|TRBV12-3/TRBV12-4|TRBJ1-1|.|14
CASSLDVVDTEAFF
TGTGCCAGCAGTTTGGACGTCGTGGACACTGAAGCTTTCTTT
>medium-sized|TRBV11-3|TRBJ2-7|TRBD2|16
CASSSGLAGEGHEQYF
TGTGCCAGCAGCTCGGGACTAGCGGGAGAAGGTCACGAGCAGTACTTC
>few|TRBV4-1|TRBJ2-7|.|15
CASSPWETATYEQYF
TGCGCCAGCAGCCCTTGGGAGACAGCGACCTACGAGCAGTACTTC
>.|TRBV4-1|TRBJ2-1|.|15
CASSQDRPASNEQFF
TGTGCCAGCAGCCAAGATCGGCCGGCCTCAAATGAGCAGTTCTTC
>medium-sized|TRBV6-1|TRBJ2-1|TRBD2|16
CASSIRTSGPYNEQFF
TGTGCCAGCAGCATTCGGACTAGCGGACCTTACAATGAGCAGTTCTTC
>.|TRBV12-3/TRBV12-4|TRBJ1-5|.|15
CASQRLGGSNQPQHF
TGTGCCAGCCAACGGTTAGGGGGAAGCAATCAGCCCCAGCATTTT
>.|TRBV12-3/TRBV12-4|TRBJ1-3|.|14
CASSRPAQGNTIYF
TGTGCCAGCAGTCGACCGGCGCAAGGAAACACCATATATTTT
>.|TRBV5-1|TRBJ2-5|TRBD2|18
CASSRATISASGEETQYF
TGCGCCAGCAGTCGGGCGACTATCAGCGCTAGCGGAGAAGAGACCCAGTACTTC
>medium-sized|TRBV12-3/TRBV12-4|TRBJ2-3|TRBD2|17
CASSLARPSGPTDTQYF
TGTGCCAGCAGTTTAGCGAGGCCTAGCGGACCCACAGATACGCAGTATTTT
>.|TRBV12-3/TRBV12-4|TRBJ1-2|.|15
CASSYGGERNYGYTF
TGTGCCAGCAGTTACGGGGGAGAGAGAAACTATGGCTACACCTTC
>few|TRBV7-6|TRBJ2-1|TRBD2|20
CASNPPARTSGWSSYNEQFF
TGTGCCAGCAACCCTCCCGCTCGGACTAGCGGGTGGAGCTCCTACAATGAGCAGTTCTTC
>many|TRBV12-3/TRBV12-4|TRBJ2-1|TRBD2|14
CASTEGLAADEQFF
TGTGCCAGCACCGAGGGACTAGCGGCCGATGAGCAGTTCTTC
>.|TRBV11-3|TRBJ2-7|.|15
CASSRTSSSYNEQYF
TGTGCCAGCAGCCGGACGTCAAGCTCCTACAATGAGCAGTACTTC
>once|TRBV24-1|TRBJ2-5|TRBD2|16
CATSDFDLAVGETQYF
TGTGCCACCAGTGATTTCGATCTAGCGGTCGGAGAGACCCAGTACTTC
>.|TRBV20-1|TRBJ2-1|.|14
CSAPGLLDYNEQFF
TGCAGTGCTCCTGGACTACTCGACTACAATGAGCAGTTCTTC
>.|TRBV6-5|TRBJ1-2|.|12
CATIRPMGGYTF
TGTGCCACCATACGCCCGATGGGTGGCTACACCTTC
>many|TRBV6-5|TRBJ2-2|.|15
CASRPPGPNTGELFF
TGTGCCAGCAGGCCTCCGGGGCCGAACACCGGGGAGCTGTTTTTT
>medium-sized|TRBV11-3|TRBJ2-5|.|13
CASSSGLRETQYF
TGTGCCAGCAGCTCCGGGCTTCGGGAGACCCAGTACTTC
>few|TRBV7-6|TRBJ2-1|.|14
CASSLEVQFAEQFF
TGTGCCAGCAGCTTAGAAGTCCAGTTCGCCGAGCAGTTCTTC
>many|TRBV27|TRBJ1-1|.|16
CASSLGRWGLRAEAFF
TGTGCCAGCAGTTTAGGCCGATGGGGCTTGAGGGCTGAAGCTTTCTTT
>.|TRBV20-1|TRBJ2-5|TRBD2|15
CSARDGTSAQETQYF
TGCAGTGCTAGAGACGGGACTAGCGCACAAGAGACCCAGTACTTC
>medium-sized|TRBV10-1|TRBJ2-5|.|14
CASSESSFSGEQYF
TGCGCCAGCAGTGAGTCGAGCTTTTCCGGTGAGCAGTACTTC
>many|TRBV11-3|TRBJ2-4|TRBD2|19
CASSLDLPFSGRAGDIQYF
TGTGCCAGCAGCTTAGATCTCCCCTTTAGCGGGAGGGCCGGTGACATTCAGTACTTC
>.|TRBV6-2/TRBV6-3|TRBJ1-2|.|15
CASSYRGGTGYGYTF
TGTGCCAGCAGTTATCGCGGGGGAACGGGCTATGGCTACACCTTC
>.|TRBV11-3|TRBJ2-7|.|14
CASSLEGNSYEQYF
TGTGCCAGCAGCTTAGAAGGAAACAGCTACGAGCAGTACTTC
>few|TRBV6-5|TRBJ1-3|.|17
CASSYSFFASSGNTIYF
TGTGCCAGCAGTTACTCGTTTTTTGCGAGCTCTGGAAACACCATATATTTT
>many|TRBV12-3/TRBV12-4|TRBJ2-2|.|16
CASSDFRGRDTGELFF
TGTGCCAGCAGTGACTTTAGGGGGAGAGACACCGGGGAGCTGTTTTTT
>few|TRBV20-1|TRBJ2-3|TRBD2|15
CSARSLTSGGDTQYF
TGCAGTGCTAGATCACTGACTAGCGGAGGGGATACGCAGTATTTT
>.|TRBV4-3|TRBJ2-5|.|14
CASSQGRRTETQYF
TGCGCCAGCAGCCAAGGGCGGAGGACGGAGACCCAGTACTTC
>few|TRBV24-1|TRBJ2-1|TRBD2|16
CATSDRSGGIYNEQFF
TGTGCCACCAGTGACCGTAGCGGGGGGATCTACAATGAGCAGTTCTTC
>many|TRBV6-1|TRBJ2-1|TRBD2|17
CASRSSGTSGRLNEQFF
TGTGCCAGCAGGTCTTCCGGGACTAGCGGGAGGCTCAATGAGCAGTTCTTC
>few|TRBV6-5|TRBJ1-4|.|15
CASSLSYSTNEKLFF
TGTGCCAGCAGCTTGAGCTATTCTACTAATGAAAAACTGTTTTTT
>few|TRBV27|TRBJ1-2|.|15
CASSSNRRANYGYTF
TGTGCCAGCAGTTCAAACAGGAGGGCTAACTATGGCTACACCTTC
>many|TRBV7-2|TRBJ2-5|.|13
CASSFRQAGTQYF
TGTGCCAGCAGCTTTAGGCAGGCGGGGACCCAGTACTTC
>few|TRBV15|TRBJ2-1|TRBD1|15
CATSRVETGLWEQFF
TGTGCCACCAGCAGAGTAGAGACAGGGCTGTGGGAGCAGTTCTTC
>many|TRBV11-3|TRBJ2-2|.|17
CASSPSAGPANTGELFF
TGTGCCAGCAGCCCATCAGCGGGCCCTGCGAACACCGGGGAGCTGTTTTTT
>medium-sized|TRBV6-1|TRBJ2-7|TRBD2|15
CASSLTSGSSYEQYF
TGTGCCAGCAGTCTGACTAGCGGGAGCTCCTACGAGCAGTACTTC
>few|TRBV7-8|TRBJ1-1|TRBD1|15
CASSPPGQGAGEAFF
TGTGCCAGCAGCCCACCGGGACAGGGGGCTGGTGAAGCTTTCTTT
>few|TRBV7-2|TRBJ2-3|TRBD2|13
CASSLSGRAAQYF
TGTGCCAGCAGCCTTAGCGGGAGGGCGGCGCAGTATTTT
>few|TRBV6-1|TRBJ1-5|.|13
CASSEGRNQPQHF
TGTGCCAGCAGTGAGGGACGCAATCAGCCCCAGCATTTT
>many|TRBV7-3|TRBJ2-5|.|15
CASSPGPGDPETQYF
TGTGCCAGCAGCCCTGGCCCAGGGGATCCAGAGACCCAGTACTTC
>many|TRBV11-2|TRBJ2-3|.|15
CASSLVGGRTDTQYF
TGTGCCAGCAGCTTAGTGGGGGGGCGCACAGATACGCAGTATTTT
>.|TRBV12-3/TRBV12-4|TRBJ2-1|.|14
CASRGSGGGDEQFF
TGTGCCAGCAGGGGGTCCGGGGGAGGAGATGAGCAGTTCTTC
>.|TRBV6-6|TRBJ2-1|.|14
CASSYSGEGNEQFF
TGTGCCAGCAGTTACTCTGGGGAAGGCAATGAGCAGTTCTTC
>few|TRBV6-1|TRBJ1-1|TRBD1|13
CASTDRENTEAFF
TGTGCCAGCACGGACAGGGAGAACACTGAAGCTTTCTTT
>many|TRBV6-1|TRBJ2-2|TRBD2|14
CASIWGGGTGELFF
TGTGCCAGCATTTGGGGCGGGGGGACCGGGGAGCTGTTTTTT
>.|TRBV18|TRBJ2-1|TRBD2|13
CASSSSGGDEQFF
TGTGCCAGCTCATCTAGCGGTGGCGATGAGCAGTTCTTC
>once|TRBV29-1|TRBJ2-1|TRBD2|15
CSVDGASGRSVKQFF
TGCAGCGTTGATGGGGCTAGCGGGAGATCGGTAAAGCAGTTCTTC
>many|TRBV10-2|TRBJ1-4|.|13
CASTGATNEKLFF
TGCGCCAGCACGGGGGCAACTAATGAAAAACTGTTTTTT
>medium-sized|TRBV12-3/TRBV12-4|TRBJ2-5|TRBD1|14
CASSTGQGRKTQYF
TGTGCCAGCAGTACGGGACAGGGGAGGAAGACCCAGTACTTC
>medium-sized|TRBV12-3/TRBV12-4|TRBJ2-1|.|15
CASSFSASKHYEQFF
TGTGCCAGCAGTTTTAGCGCCTCTAAGCACTACGAGCAGTTCTTC
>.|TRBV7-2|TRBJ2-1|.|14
CASRAADILETQFF
TGTGCCAGCAGGGCTGCGGATATATTGGAGACCCAGTTCTTC
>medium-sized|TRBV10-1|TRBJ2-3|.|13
CALRPGGGDTQYF
TGCGCCCTAAGACCCGGGGGCGGTGATACGCAGTATTTT
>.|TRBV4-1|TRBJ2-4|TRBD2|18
CASSQGGVAGVDKNIQYF
TGCGCCAGCAGCCAAGGGGGTGTAGCGGGAGTGGACAAAAACATTCAGTACTTC
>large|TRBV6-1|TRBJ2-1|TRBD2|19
CASSDPGLAGTYSYNEQFF
TGTGCCAGCAGTGACCCGGGACTAGCGGGGACTTACTCCTACAATGAGCAGTTCTTC
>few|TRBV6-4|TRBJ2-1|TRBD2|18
CASPDSSGSQSSYNEQFF
TGTGCCAGCCCGGACTCTAGCGGGAGCCAAAGCTCCTACAATGAGCAGTTCTTC